The entry below describes one T cell receptor beta chain. The antigen remains undetermined. These data are taken from a study of early stage breast cancer tumors. Study observations and caveats: In about 85% of the 16 patients, blood comparison separated tumor from normal breast. Chain pairing and CD4, CD8 or FOXP3 expression were not captured. Enriched TCRB sequences shared across patients were mostly commonly generated sequences.

V shed 6 bases, J shed 5 bases, and the junction held 9 bases outside the gene matches. The germline gives CDR1 SGHTA, CDR2 FQGTGA. The CDR3 consists of 15 residues. Each sample had two DNA replicates, approximately 0.5 ug blood or around 1.6 ug tissue. TCRdb keeps only in-frame clones here, not all; method: immunoSEQ multiplex PCR. The repertoire holds tens of thousands of clones, with 70% to 85% as singletons. V is TRBV7-3 and J is TRBJ2-2, with 7 bases that match TRBD1. The TCR originated in a person between 55 and 69 years old with breast cancer. The material sequenced was blood. CDR3 sequence (DNA): TGTGCCAGCAGTCCCGAAAGGGGGCGGACCGGGGAGCTGTTTTTT. Translating it yields CASSPERGRTGELFF.